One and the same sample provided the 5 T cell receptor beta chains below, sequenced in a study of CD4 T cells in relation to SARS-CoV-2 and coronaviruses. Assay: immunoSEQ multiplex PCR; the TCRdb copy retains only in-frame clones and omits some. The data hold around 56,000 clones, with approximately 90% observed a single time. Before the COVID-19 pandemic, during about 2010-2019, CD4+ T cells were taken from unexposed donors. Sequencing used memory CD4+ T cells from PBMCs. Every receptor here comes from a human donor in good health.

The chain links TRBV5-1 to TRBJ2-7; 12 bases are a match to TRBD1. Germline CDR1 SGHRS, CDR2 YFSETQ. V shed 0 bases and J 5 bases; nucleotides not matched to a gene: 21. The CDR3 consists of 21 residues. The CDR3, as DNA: TGCGCCAGCAGCTTGGCTAAATTAGCCGGGACAGGGGGCTCGAAAGAGCACGAGCAGTACTTC. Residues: CASSLAKLAGTGGSKEHEQYF. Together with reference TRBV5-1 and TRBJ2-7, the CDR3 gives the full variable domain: KAGVTQTPRYLIKTRGQQVTLSCSPISGHRSVSWYQQTPGQGLQFLFEYFSETQRNKGNFPGRFSGRQFSNSRSEMNVSTLELGDSALYLCASSLAKLAGTGGSKEHEQYFGPGTRLTVT.

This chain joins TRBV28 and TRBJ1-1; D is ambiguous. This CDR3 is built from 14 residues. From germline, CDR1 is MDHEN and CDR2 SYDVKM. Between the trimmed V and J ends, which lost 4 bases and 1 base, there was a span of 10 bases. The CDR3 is CASSSPGRNTEAFF. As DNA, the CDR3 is TGTGCCAGCAGTTCTCCCGGGCGGAACACTGAAGCTTTCTTT.

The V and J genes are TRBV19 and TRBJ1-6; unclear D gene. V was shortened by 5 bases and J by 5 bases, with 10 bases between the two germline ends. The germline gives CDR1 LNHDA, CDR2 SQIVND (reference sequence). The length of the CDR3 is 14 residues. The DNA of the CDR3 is TGTGCCAGTAGTCGTATCGCGGATAATTCACCCCTCCACTTT. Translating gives CASSRIADNSPLHF. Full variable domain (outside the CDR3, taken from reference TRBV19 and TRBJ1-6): DGGITQSPKYLFRKEGQNVTLSCEQNLNHDAMYWYRQDPGQGLRLIYYSQIVNDFQKGDIAEGYSVSREKKESFPLTVTSAQKNPTAFYLCASSRIADNSPLHFGNGTRLTVT.

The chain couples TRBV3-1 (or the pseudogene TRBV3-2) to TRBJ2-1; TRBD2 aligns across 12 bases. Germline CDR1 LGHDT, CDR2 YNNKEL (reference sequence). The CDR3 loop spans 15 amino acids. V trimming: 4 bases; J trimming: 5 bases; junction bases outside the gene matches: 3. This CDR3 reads CASSLRLAGDNEQFF. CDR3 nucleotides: TGTGCCAGCAGCCTCCGACTAGCGGGGGACAATGAGCAGTTCTTC.

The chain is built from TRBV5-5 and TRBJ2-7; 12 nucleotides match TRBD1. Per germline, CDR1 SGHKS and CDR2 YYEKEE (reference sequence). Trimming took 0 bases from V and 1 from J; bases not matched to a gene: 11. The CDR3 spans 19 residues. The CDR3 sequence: CASSLDSGTGGPRSYEQYF. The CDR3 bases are TGTGCCAGCAGCTTGGATTCCGGGACAGGGGGCCCTAGATCCTACGAGCAGTACTTC.